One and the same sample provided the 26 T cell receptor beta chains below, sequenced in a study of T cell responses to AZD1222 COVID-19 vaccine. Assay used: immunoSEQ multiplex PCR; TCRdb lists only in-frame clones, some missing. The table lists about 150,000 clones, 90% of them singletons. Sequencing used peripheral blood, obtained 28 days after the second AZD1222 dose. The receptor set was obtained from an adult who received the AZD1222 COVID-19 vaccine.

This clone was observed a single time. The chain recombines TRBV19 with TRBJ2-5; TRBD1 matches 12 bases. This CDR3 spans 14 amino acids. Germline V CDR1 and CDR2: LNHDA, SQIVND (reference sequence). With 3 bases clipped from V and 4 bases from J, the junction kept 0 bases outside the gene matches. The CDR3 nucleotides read TGTGCCAGTAGTATGGGACAGGGGGCAGAGACCCAGTACTTC. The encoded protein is CASSMGQGAETQYF.

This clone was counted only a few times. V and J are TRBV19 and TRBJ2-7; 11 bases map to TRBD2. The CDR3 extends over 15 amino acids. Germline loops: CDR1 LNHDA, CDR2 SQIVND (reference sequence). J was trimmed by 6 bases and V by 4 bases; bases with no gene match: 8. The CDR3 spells CASSTLAGGPTEQYF. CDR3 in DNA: TGTGCCAGTAGTACCTTAGCGGGAGGGCCAACCGAGCAGTACTTC.

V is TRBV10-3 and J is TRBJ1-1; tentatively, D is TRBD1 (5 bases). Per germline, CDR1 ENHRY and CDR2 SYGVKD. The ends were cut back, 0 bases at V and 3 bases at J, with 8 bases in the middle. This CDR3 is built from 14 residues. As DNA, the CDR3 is TGTGCCATCAGTGAGTCGGGGGATTACACTGAAGCTTTCTTT. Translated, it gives CAISESGDYTEAFF.

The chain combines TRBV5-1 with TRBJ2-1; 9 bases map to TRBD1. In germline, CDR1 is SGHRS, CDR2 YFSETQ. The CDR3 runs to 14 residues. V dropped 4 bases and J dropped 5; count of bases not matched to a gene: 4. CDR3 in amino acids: CASSRGQGNNEQFF. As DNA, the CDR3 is TGCGCCAGCAGCCGAGGACAGGGGAACAATGAGCAGTTCTTC.

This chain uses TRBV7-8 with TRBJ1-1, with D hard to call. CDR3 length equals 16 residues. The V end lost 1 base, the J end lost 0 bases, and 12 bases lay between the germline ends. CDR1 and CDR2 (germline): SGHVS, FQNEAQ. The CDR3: CASSLVASTMNTEAFF. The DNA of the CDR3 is TGTGCCAGCAGCTTAGTGGCCTCCACGATGAACACTGAAGCTTTCTTT.

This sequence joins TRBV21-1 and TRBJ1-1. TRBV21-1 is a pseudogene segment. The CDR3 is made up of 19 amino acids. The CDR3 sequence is CASSKKGGSWLPMNTEAFF. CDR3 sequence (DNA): TGTGCCAGCAGCAAAAAAGGCGGCAGCTGGCTACCCATGAACACTGAAGCTTTCTTT.

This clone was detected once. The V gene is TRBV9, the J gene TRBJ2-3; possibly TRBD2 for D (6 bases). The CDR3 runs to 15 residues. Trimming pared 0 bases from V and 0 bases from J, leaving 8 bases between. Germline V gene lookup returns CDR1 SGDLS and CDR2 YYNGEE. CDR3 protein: CASSVELASTDTQYF. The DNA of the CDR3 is TGTGCCAGCAGCGTAGAGCTAGCGAGCACAGATACGCAGTATTTT.

CDR3 loop: CASSKGSAGNTIYF. CDR3 nucleotides: TGTGCCAGCTCCAAGGGGAGCGCCGGAAACACCATATATTTT. The chain has TRBV7-2 and TRBJ1-3; D is perhaps TRBD1 (5 bases). CDR1 SGHTA and CDR2 FQGNSA come from the germline V gene. The CDR3 has 14 amino acids. The V end lost 8 bases, the J end lost 4 bases, and 15 bases lay between the germline ends.

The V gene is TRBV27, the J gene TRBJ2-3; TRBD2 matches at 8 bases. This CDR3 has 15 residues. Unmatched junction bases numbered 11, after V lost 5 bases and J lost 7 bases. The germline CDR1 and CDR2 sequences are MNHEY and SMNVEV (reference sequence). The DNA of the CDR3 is TGTGCCAGCAGTGGCCTCCCGCCGGGGGGGCATACGCAGTATTTT. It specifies CASSGLPPGGHTQYF.

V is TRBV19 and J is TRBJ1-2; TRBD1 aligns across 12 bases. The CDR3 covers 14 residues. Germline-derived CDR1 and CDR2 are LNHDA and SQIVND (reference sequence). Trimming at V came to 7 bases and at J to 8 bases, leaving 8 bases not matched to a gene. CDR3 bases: TGTGCCAGTAAACCGGGACAGGGGGCGTGGGGCTACACCTTC. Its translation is CASKPGQGAWGYTF.

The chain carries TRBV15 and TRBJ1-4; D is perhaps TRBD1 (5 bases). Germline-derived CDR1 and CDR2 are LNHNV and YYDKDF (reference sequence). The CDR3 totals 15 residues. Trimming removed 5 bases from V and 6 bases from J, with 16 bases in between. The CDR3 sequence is CATSATPQGYEKLFF. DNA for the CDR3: TGTGCCACCAGCGCAACTCCCCAGGGATATGAAAAACTGTTTTTT. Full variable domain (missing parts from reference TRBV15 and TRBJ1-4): DAMVIQNPRYQVTQFGKPVTLSCSQTLNHNVMYWYQQKSSQAPKLLFHYYDKDFNNEADTPDNFQSRRPNTSFCFLDIRSPGLGDTAMYLCATSATPQGYEKLFFGSGTQLSVL.

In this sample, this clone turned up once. CDR3 DNA sequence: TGTGCCACCAGCAGAGAACGAGTGGGGGCCCAGTACTTC. As protein: CATSRERVGAQYF. The chain links TRBV15 to TRBJ2-5; TRBD1 or TRBD2 may be the D gene (5 bases each). V was cut by 0 bases and J by 9 bases, with 11 bases left in between. This CDR3 spans 13 amino acids. Germline V gene lookup returns CDR1 LNHNV and CDR2 YYDKDF (reference sequence).

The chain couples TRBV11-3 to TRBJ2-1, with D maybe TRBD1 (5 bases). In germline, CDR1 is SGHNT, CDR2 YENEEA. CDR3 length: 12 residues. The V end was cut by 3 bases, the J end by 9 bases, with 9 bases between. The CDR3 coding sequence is TGTGCCAGCAGCTTTTCAGGGATTGAGCAGTTCTTC. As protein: CASSFSGIEQFF.

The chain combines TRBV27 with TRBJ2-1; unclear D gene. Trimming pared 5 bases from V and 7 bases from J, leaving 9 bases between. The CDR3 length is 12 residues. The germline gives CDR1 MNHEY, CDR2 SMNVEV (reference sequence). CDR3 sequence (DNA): TGTGCCAGCAGTCCTTCTAGGAATGAGCAGTTCTTC. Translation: CASSPSRNEQFF.

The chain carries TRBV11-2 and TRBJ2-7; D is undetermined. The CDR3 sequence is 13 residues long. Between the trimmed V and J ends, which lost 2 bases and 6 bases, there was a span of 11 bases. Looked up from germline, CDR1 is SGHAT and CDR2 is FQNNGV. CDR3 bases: TGTGCCAGCAGCTTACCTATAGCTTTCGAGCAGTACTTC. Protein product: CASSLPIAFEQYF.

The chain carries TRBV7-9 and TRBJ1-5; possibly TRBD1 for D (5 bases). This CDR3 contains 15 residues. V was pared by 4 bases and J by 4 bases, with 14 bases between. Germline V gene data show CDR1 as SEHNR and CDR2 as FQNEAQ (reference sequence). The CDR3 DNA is TGTGCCAGCAGCTACCGGGGGGGACTAAATCAGCCCCAGCATTTT. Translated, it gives CASSYRGGLNQPQHF. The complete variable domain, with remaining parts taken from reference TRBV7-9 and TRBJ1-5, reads DTGVSQNPRHKITKRGQNVTFRCDPISEHNRLYWYRQTLGQGPEFLTYFQNEAQLEKSRLLSDRFSAERPKGSFSTLEIQRTEQGDSAMYLCASSYRGGLNQPQHFGDGTRLSIL.

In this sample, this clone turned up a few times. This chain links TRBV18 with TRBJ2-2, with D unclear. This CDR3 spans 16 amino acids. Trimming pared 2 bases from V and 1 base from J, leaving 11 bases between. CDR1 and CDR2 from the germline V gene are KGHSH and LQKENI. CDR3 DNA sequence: TGTGCCAGCTCACCAGGGCCTCTCCTGAACACCGGGGAGCTGTTTTTT. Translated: CASSPGPLLNTGELFF. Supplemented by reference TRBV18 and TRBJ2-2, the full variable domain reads NAGVMQNPRHLVRRRGQEARLRCSPMKGHSHVYWYRQLPEEGLKFMVYLQKENIIDESGMPKERFSAEFPKEGPSILRIQQVVRGDSAAYFCASSPGPLLNTGELFFGEGSRLTVL.

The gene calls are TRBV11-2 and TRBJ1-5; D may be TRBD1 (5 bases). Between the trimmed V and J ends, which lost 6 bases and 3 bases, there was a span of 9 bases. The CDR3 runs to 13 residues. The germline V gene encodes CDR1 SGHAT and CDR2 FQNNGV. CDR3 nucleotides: TGTGCCAGCAGACTGACAGACAATCAGCCCCAGCATTTT. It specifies CASRLTDNQPQHF.

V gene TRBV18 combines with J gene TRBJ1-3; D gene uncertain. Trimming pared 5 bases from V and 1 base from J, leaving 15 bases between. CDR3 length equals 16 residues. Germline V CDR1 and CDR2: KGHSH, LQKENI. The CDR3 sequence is CASSGIRTSSGNTIYF. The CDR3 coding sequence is TGTGCCAGCTCAGGCATACGGACCAGTTCTGGAAACACCATATATTTT.

In DNA form, the CDR3 reads TGTGCCAGTAACACCGGGACAGGGGGCTCTGGGGCCAACGTCCTGACTTTC. This translates into CASNTGTGGSGANVLTF. The V and J genes are TRBV19 and TRBJ2-6; 11 bases match TRBD1. Trimming took 7 bases from V and 0 from J; bases not matched to a gene: 5. The germline V gene has CDR1 LNHDA and CDR2 SQIVND (reference sequence). This CDR3 spans 17 amino acids.

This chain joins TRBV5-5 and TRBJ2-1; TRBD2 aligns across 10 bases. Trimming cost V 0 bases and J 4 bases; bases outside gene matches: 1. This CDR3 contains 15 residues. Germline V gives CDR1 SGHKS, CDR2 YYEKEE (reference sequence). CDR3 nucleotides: TGTGCCAGCAGCTTGGAACTAGCGGGGTACAATGAGCAGTTCTTC. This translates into CASSLELAGYNEQFF. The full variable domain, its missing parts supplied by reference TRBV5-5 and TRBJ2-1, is DAGVTQSPTHLIKTRGQQVTLRCSPISGHKSVSWYQQVLGQGPQFIFQYYEKEERGRGNFPDRFSARQFPNYSSELNVNALLLGDSALYLCASSLELAGYNEQFFGPGTRLTVL.

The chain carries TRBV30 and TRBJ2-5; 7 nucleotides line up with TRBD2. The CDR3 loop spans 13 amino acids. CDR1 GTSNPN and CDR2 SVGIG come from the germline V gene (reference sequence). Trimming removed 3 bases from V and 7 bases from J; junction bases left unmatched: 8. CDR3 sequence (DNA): TGTGCCTGGAGCACGGGAGGTCCAGGGACCCAGTACTTC. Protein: CAWSTGGPGTQYF.

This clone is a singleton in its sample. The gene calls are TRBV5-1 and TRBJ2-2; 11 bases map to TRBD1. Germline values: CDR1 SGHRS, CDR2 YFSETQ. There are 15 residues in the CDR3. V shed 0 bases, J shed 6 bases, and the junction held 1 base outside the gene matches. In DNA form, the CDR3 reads TGCGCCAGCAGCTTGGCGGGACAGGGGGCCGGGGAGCTGTTTTTT. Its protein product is CASSLAGQGAGELFF.

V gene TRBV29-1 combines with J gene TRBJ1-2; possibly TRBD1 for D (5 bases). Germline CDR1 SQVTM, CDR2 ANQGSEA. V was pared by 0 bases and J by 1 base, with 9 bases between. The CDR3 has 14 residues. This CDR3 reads CSVEDTGSNYGYTF. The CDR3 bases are TGCAGCGTTGAAGATACAGGTAGTAACTATGGCTACACCTTC.

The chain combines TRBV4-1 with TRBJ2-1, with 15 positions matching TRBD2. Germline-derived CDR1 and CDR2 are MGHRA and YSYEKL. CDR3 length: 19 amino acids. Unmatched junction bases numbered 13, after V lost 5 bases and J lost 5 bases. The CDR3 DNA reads TGCGCCAGCAGCTCACCCCCGGGACTAGCGGGAGGTGGCGACAATGAGCAGTTCTTC. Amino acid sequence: CASSSPPGLAGGGDNEQFF.

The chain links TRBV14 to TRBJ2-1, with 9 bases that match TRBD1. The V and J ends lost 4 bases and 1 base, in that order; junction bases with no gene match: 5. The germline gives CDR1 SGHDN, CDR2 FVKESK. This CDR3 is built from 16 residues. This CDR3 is CASSPGTGQSYNEQFF. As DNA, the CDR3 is TGTGCCAGCAGCCCCGGGACAGGGCAATCCTACAATGAGCAGTTCTTC.